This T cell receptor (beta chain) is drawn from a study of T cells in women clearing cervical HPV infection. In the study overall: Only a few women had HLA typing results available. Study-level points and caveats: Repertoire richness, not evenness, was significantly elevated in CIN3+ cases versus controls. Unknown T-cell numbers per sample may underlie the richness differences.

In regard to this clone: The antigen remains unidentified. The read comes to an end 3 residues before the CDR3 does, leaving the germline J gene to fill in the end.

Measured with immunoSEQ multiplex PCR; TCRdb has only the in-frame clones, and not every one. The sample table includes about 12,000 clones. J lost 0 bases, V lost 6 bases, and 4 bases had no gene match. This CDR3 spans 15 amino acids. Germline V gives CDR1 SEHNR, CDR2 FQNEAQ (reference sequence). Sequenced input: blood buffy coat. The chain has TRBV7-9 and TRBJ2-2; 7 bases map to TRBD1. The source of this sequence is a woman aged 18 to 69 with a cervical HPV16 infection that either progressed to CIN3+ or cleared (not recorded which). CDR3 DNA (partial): TGTGCCAGCAGACCCGGGACAGCGAACACCGGGGAG. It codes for CASRPGTANTGE. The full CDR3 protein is CASRPGTANTGELFF.